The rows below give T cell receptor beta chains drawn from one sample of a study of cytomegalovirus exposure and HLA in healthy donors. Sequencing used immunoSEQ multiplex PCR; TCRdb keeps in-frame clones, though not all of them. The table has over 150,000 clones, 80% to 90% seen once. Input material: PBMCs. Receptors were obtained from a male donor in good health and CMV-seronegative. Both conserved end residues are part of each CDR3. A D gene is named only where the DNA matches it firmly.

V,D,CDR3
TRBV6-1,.,CASSDRDNDYEQYF
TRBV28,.,CASSLRGYGYTF
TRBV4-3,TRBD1,CASSPTGGTDTQYF
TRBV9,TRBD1,CASSVGHRGLSYEQYF
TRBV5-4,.,CASSLGSGPSTDTQYF
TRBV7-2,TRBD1,CASSLTTGFSPLHF
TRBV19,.,CASSIQMGGSSEAFF
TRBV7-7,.,CASSWSGSTDTQYF
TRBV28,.,CASSTATGNTEAFF
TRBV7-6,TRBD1,CASSYRPGQGVAGELFF
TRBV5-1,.,CASSRGTYEQYF
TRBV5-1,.,CASSPDSLDTEAFF
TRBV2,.,CASSTLLPQDSYEQYF
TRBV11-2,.,CASSLEPAGANVLTF
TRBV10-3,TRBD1,CAITGDRDDGELFF
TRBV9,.,CASSVEGQRQETQYF
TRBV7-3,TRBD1,CASSPRGDSNDEQYF
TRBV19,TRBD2,CASSTQAGVRDEQFF
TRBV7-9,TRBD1,CSSSLTDRGFSPLHF
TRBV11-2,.,CASSLDSGELFF
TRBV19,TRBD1,CASSILGQLNYGYTF
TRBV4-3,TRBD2,CASSQDQREFDTQYF
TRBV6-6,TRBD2,CASRPSGSSYNEQFF
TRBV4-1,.,CASSQGQGGRFEAFF
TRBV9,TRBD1,CASSVLTGEETQYF
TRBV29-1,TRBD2,CSVEDTSGRAHEQYF
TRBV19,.,CASSTYSTGNTEAFF
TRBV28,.,CASTEEAPYNEQFF
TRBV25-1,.,CASSPQGTSYEQYF
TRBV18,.,CASSPATSTEAFF
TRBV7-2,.,CASSLVRQDYGYTF
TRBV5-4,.,CASSFPARSNYGYPF
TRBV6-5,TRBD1,CASRLTGAPTGELFF
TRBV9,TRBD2,CASSVDPGGSMNEQFF
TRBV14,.,CASSQGGVGTDTQYF
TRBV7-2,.,CASSFNERGEQYF
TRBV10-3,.,CAISETGQQYF
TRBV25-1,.,CASSELGGGYTDTQYF
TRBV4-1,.,CASSQGPGLNSYEQYF
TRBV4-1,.,CASSPLTGTVYEQYF
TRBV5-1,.,CASSREGGILNTEAFF
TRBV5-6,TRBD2,CASSLEGLDSTDTQYF
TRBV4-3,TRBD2,CASSQVIGEGETQYF
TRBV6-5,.,CASSYSRGTFEAQHF
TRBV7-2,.,CASSLVAGKGNEQFF
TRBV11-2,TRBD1,CASSSTNRGPWNTEAFF
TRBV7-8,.,CASSPYPGQGDYEQYF
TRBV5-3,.,CARSLSGNTEAFF
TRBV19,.,CASSRTARGGGNTIYF
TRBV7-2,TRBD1,CASRLSGTGSSYEQYF
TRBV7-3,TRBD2,CASSYQTSGTDTQYF
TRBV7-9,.,CASSLGQNQETQYF
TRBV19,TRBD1,CASSTQGARSYEQYF
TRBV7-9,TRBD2,CASSLGLAGSTDTQYF